Listed below are T cell receptor beta chains from one sample, sequenced in a study of preoperative IRX-2 immunotherapy in early breast cancer. Assay used: immunoSEQ multiplex PCR; TCRdb lists only in-frame clones, some missing. The sample holds approximately 24,000 clones, approximately 80% seen once. The source was lymph node tissue, collected after IRX-2 immunotherapy. The receptors stem from a human donor with breast cancer. Both conserved end residues are part of each CDR3. The D gene is left open where the match is weak. Clone size, where shown, is once, few, many, or a class for clones that have expanded.

v_gene	d_gene	abundance	j_gene	CDR3aa	CDR3nt
TRBV11-1	TRBD1	-	TRBJ2-3	CASSLEDRGWDTQYF	TGTGCCAGCAGCTTAGAGGACAGGGGGTGGGATACGCAGTATTTT
TRBV5-1	TRBD1	-	TRBJ1-1	CASSLRTGVNTEAFF	TGCGCCAGCAGCTTGCGGACAGGGGTGAACACTGAAGCTTTCTTT
TRBV18	-	-	TRBJ2-5	CASSNLGYQETQYF	TGTGCCAGCTCGAACCTGGGATACCAAGAGACCCAGTACTTC
TRBV18	TRBD2	-	TRBJ2-5	CASSPQTSAGTGTQYF	TGTGCCAGCTCACCACAGACTAGCGCCGGGACTGGGACCCAGTACTTC
TRBV1	-	-	TRBJ1-1	CASSVMDRTNTEAFF	TGCGCCAGCAGTGTAATGGACAGGACCAACACTGAAGCTTTCTTT
TRBV28	-	-	TRBJ1-2	CASSFVAGGYTF	TGTGCCAGTAGTTTTGTCGCAGGCGGCTACACCTTC
TRBV6-8	-	-	TRBJ1-1	CASSSANREEAFF	TGTGCCAGCAGTTCGGCGAACAGGGAGGAAGCTTTCTTT
TRBV6-8	-	-	TRBJ2-7	CASSYPDSYEQYF	TGTGCCAGCAGTTATCCCGACTCCTACGAGCAGTACTTC
TRBV29-1	TRBD2	-	TRBJ2-3	CSTHEGGTSVGGTQYF	TGCAGCACTCATGAAGGGGGGACTAGCGTAGGTGGGACGCAGTATTTT
TRBV18	-	-	TRBJ1-2	CASSFGHFNYGYTF	TGTGCCAGCTCGTTCGGACACTTTAACTATGGCTACACCTTC
TRBV10-3	-	-	TRBJ2-1	CAISESSPTQFF	TGTGCCATCAGTGAGTCAAGCCCCACCCAGTTCTTC
TRBV11-3	TRBD2	medium-sized	TRBJ2-1	CASSLQRGGRNEQFF	TGTGCCAGCAGCTTACAGCGGGGGGGCCGCAATGAGCAGTTCTTC
TRBV18	TRBD2	-	TRBJ2-3	CASSPPNPASGGTDTQYF	TGTGCCAGCTCACCACCGAACCCCGCTAGCGGGGGGACAGATACGCAGTATTTT
TRBV7-7	-	-	TRBJ2-2	CASRQEGVLGELFF	TGTGCCAGCAGACAGGAAGGGGTTTTGGGGGAGCTGTTTTTT
TRBV11-3	TRBD1	-	TRBJ2-1	CASSPTLGTARGQFF	TGTGCCAGCAGCCCGACCCTCGGGACAGCCCGAGGACAGTTCTTC
TRBV5-1	TRBD2	-	TRBJ2-1	CASSSGLAGNNEQFF	TGCGCCAGCAGCTCCGGACTAGCGGGGAACAATGAGCAGTTCTTC